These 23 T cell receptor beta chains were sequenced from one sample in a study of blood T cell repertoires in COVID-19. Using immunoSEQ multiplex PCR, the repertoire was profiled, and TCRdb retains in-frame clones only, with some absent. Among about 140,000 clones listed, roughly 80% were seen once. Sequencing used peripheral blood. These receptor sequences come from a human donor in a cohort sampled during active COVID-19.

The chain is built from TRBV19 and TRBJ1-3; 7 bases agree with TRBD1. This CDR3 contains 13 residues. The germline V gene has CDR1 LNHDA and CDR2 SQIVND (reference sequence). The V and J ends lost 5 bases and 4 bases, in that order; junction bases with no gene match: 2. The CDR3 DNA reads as TGTGCCAGTAGTCCGGGACAGGGAAACACCATATATTTT. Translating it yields CASSPGQGNTIYF.

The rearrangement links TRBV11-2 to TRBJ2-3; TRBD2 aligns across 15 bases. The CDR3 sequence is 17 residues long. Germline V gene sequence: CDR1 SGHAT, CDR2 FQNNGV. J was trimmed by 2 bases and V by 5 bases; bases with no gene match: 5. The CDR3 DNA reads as TGTGCCAGCAGCCCCGGGACTAGCGGGGGGCACACAGATACGCAGTATTTT. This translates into CASSPGTSGGHTDTQYF.

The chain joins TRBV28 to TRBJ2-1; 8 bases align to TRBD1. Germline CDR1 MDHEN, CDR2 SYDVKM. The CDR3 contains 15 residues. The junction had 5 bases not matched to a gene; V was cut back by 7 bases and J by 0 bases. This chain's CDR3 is CASTITGGSYNEQFF. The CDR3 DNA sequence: TGTGCCAGCACAATCACAGGGGGCTCCTACAATGAGCAGTTCTTC.

In nucleotides, the CDR3 is TGTGCCAGCAGTCGCGGGGACAGAACACAAGAGACCCAGTACTTC. Protein sequence: CASSRGDRTQETQYF. The rearrangement links TRBV28 to TRBJ2-5; a possible D gene is TRBD1 (7 bases). The germline V and J ends were trimmed by 5 bases and 2 bases, with 15 bases remaining between them. The CDR3 loop spans 15 amino acids. The germline gives CDR1 MDHEN, CDR2 SYDVKM.

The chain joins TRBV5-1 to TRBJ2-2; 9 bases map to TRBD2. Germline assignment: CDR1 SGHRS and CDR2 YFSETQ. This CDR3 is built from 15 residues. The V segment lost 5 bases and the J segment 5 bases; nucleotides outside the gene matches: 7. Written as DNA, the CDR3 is TGCGCCAGCAGTTCTGCGGGGGGGCCAACCGGGGAGCTGTTTTTT. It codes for CASSSAGGPTGELFF.

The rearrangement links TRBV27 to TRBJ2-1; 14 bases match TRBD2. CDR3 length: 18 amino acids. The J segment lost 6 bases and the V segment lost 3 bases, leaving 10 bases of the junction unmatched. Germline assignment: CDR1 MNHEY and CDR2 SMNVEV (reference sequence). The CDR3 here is CASSFTGKTSGGGNEQFF. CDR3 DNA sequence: TGTGCCAGCAGTTTCACAGGGAAGACTAGCGGGGGGGGCAATGAGCAGTTCTTC.

The CDR3 DNA reads as TGTGCCAGCAGCTTAGACTCATCGGGACTAGGAAGGTTGTGGGCCGGGGAGCTGTTTTTT. This codes for CASSLDSSGLGRLWAGELFF. J is TRBJ2-2 and V is TRBV11-3, with 8 bases that match TRBD2. Germline CDR1 SGHNT, CDR2 YENEEA. The J segment lost 6 bases and the V segment lost 0 bases, leaving 18 bases of the junction unmatched. The CDR3 runs to 20 residues.

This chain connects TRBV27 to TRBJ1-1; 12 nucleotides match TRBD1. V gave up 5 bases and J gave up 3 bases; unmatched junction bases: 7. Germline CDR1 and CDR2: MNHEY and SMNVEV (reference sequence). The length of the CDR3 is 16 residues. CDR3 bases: TGTGCCAGCAGTCTGGGACAGGGGGCTACTGACACTGAAGCTTTCTTT. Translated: CASSLGQGATDTEAFF.

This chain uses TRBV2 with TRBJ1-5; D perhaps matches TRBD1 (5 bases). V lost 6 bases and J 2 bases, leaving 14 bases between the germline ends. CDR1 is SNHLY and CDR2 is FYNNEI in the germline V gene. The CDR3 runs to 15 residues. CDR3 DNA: TGTGCCAGCAGCCCTCAGGGAGGTGGCAATCAGCCCCAGCATTTT. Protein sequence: CASSPQGGGNQPQHF.

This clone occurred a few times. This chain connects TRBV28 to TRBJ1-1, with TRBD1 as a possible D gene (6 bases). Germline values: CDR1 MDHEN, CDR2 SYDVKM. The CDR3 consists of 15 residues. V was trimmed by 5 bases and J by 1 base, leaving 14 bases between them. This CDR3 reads CASSVAPRGNTEAFF. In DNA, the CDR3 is TGTGCCAGCAGTGTCGCCCCCAGGGGGAACACTGAAGCTTTCTTT.

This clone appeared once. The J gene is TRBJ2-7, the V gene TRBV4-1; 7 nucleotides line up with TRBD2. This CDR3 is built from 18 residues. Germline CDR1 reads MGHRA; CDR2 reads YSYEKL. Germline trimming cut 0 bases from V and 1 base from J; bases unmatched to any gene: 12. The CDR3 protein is CASSQDRGGLADSYEQYF. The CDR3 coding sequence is TGCGCCAGCAGCCAAGATAGAGGCGGGCTAGCGGATTCCTACGAGCAGTACTTC.

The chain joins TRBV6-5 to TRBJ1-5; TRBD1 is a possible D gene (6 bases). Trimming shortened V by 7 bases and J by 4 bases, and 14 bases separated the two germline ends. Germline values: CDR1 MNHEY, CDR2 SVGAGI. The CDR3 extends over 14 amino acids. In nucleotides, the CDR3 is TGTGCCAGCAAAGGGGGGGTAGGTAATCAGCCCCAGCATTTT. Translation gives CASKGGVGNQPQHF.

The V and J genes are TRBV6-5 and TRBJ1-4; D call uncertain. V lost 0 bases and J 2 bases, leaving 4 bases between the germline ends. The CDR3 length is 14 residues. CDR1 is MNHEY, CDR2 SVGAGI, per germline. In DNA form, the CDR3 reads TGTGCCAGCAGTTACTCCCGGACTAATGAAAAACTGTTTTTT. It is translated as CASSYSRTNEKLFF.

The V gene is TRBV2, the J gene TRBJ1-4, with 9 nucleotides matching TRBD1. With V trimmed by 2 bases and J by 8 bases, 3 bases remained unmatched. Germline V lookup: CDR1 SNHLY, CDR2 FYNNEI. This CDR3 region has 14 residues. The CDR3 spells CASSERTGVEKLFF. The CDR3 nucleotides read TGTGCCAGCAGTGAACGGACAGGGGTGGAAAAACTGTTTTTT.

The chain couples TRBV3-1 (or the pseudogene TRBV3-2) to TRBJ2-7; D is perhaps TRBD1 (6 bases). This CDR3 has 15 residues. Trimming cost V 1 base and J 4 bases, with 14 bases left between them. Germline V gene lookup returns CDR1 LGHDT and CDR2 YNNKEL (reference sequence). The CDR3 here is CASSQAQQGVYEQYF. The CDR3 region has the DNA TGTGCCAGCAGCCAAGCCCAACAGGGAGTTTACGAGCAGTACTTC.

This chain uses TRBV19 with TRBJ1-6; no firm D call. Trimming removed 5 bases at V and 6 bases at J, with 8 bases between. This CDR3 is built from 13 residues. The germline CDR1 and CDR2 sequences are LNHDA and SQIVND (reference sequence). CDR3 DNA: TGTGCCAGTAGTGAGGGATCTAATTCACCCCTCCACTTT. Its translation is CASSEGSNSPLHF.

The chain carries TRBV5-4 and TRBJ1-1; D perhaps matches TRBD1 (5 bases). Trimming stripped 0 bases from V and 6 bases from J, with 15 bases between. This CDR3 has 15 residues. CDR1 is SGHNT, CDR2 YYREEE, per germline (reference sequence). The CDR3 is CASSLVKGKGAEAFF. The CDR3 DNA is TGTGCCAGCAGCTTGGTTAAGGGTAAAGGGGCTGAAGCTTTCTTT.

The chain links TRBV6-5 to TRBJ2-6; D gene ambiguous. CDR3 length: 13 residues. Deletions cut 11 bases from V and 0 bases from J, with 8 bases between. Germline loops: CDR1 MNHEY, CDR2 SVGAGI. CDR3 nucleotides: TGTGCCGTACTGAGCTCTGGGGCCAACGTCCTGACTTTC. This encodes CAVLSSGANVLTF.

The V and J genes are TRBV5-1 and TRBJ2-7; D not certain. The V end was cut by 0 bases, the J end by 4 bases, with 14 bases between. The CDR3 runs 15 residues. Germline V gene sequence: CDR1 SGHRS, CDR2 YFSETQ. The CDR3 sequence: CASSLASERPYEQYF. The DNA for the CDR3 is TGCGCCAGCAGCTTGGCCTCAGAGAGGCCTTACGAGCAGTACTTC.

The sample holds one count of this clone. This chain's CDR3 is CASRPRGPWQETQYF. The CDR3 region has the DNA TGTGCCAGCCGCCCCAGGGGGCCTTGGCAAGAGACCCAGTACTTC. The chain combines TRBV27 with TRBJ2-5; TRBD1 matches 8 bases. CDR1 is MNHEY and CDR2 is SMNVEV in the germline V gene (reference sequence). With 8 bases clipped from V and 2 bases from J, the junction kept 10 bases outside the gene matches. CDR3 length equals 15 residues.

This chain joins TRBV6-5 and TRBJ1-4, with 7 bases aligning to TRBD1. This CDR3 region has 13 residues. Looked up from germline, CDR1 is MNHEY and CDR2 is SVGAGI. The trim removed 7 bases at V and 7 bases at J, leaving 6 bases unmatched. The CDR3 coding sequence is TGTGCCAGCAACAGGGGCGAAGGTGAAAAACTGTTTTTT. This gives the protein CASNRGEGEKLFF.

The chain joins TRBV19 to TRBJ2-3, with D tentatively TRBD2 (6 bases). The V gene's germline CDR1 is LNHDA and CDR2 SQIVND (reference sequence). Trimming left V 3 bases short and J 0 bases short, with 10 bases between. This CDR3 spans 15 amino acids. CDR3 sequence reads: CASSITGVSTDTQYF. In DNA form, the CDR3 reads TGTGCCAGTAGTATTACGGGAGTAAGCACAGATACGCAGTATTTT.

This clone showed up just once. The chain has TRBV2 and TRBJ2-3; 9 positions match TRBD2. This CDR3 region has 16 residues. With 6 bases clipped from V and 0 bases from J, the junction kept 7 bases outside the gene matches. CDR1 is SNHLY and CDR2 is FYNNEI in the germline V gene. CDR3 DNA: TGTGCCAGCAGGATGACTAGCGGATCTAGCACAGATACGCAGTATTTT. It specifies CASRMTSGSSTDTQYF.